The rows below give T cell receptor beta chains drawn from one sample of a study of blood T cell repertoires in COVID-19. Libraries were prepared by immunoSEQ multiplex PCR; TCRdb keeps only in-frame clonotypes and omits some of them. The data hold around 300,000 clones, with 86% observed a single time. The sequenced material came from peripheral blood. These receptors were taken from a woman aged 70 to 79 with COVID-19, enrolled during active disease. Each CDR3 is given with its conserved first and last residue. Fields, in order: J gene, V gene, CDR3 protein.

TRBJ2-7 | TRBV18 | CASSPPQGTGSYEQYF
TRBJ2-7 | TRBV18 | CASSLGQDFYEQYF
TRBJ2-1 | TRBV27 | CASLNLAGGRNEQFF
TRBJ2-2 | TRBV24-1 | CATSGQRQQNTGELFF
TRBJ1-1 | TRBV29-1 | CSVPGTGTLNTEAFF
TRBJ1-1 | TRBV20-1 | CSARDKRKAFF
TRBJ1-2 | TRBV7-2 | CASSLAAGTQLYGYTF
TRBJ2-1 | TRBV5-1 | CASSLARYNEQFF
TRBJ2-5 | TRBV11-2 | CASRRPGGTETQYF
TRBJ1-5 | TRBV12-3/TRBV12-4 | CASSLGAGQPQHF
TRBJ1-2 | TRBV19 | CASSIDLRGRGYTF
TRBJ1-1 | TRBV3-1/TRBV3-2 | CASSQRGFHTEAFF
TRBJ1-6 | TRBV21-1 | CASSNFSRDNSPLHF
TRBJ2-7 | TRBV7-9 | CASSGVDRGFYEQYF
TRBJ2-2 | TRBV3-1/TRBV3-2 | CASSFARGSVKPGELFF
TRBJ1-2 | TRBV2 | CASSGQGYSYGYTF
TRBJ2-1 | TRBV28 | CASSPQPYSGGTDEQFF
TRBJ2-5 | TRBV4-2 | CASSPGRGANQETQYF
TRBJ1-1 | TRBV13 | CASSPRQGSQAFF
TRBJ1-5 | TRBV6-1 | CASSEGVGFSNQPQHF
TRBJ1-1 | TRBV27 | CASSTLGAMNTEAFF
TRBJ1-2 | TRBV7-2 | CASSLVQNYGYTF
TRBJ2-7 | TRBV11-2 | CASSLVTASYEQYF
TRBJ1-2 | TRBV5-1 | CASRFTTGREDGYTF
TRBJ1-2 | TRBV4-3 | CASSQDRGSPYGYTF
TRBJ2-1 | TRBV5-1 | CASRPGAAGGRDEQFF
TRBJ1-2 | TRBV29-1 | CSVNRANYGYTF
TRBJ1-1 | TRBV5-1 | CASSLSRDSEAFF
TRBJ2-3 | TRBV21-1 | CASRSLTGRGTQYF
TRBJ2-3 | TRBV19 | CASSGWADTQYF
TRBJ2-1 | TRBV5-1 | CASSLGTGSSYNEQFF
TRBJ1-2 | TRBV7-9 | CASSSTGERGGYTF
TRBJ2-7 | TRBV7-9 | CASSQRLAYEQYF
TRBJ2-2 | TRBV7-3 | CASSPRANTGELFF
TRBJ2-6 | TRBV9 | CASSAFPGQTLGANVLTF
TRBJ2-3 | TRBV11-3 | CASSSSGADTQYF
TRBJ2-1 | TRBV24-1 | CATSDPTSGGADEQFF
TRBJ1-4 | TRBV24-1 | CATSPLTGGIEKLFF
TRBJ1-4 | TRBV5-1 | CASSPGQIATNEKLFF
TRBJ1-3 | TRBV18 | CASSPVRGSGNTIYF
TRBJ2-2 | TRBV27 | CASSFGTGELFF
TRBJ2-3 | TRBV5-1 | CASSWGLTDTQYF
TRBJ2-2 | TRBV28 | CASLGVFGELFF
TRBJ1-2 | TRBV7-9 | CASSEAYGYTF
TRBJ2-3 | TRBV10-2 | CASSETRGDTQYF